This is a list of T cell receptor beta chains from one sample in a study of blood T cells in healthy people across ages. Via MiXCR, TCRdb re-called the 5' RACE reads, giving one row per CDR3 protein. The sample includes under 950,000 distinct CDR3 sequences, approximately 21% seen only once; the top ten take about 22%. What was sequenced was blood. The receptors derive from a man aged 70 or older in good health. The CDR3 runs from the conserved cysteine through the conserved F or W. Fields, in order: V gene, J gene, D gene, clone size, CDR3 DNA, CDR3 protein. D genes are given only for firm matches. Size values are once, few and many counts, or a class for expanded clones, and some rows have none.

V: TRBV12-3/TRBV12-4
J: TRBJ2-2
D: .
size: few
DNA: TGTGCCAGCAGTTTTCGTGCACACCGGGCCGGGGAGCTGTTTTTT
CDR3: CASSFRAHRAGELFF

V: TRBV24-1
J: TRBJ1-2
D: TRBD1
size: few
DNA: TGTGCCACCAGTGATAATGGACAGGGGGCGAATGGCTACACCTTC
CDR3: CATSDNGQGANGYTF

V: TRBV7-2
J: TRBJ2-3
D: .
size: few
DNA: TGTGCCAGCAGCTTGAGGGAGTCGGTAGATACGCAGTATTTT
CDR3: CASSLRESVDTQYF

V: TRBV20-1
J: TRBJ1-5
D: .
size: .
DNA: TGCAGTGCTAGGAGGGCAGATCACCAGCCCCAGCATTTT
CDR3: CSARRADHQPQHF

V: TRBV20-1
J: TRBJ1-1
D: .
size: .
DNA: TGCAGTGCTTCCGGGAGAGACACTGAAGCTTTCTTT
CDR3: CSASGRDTEAFF

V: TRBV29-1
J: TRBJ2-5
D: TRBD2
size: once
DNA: TGCAGCGTTGACGGGACTAGCGGAGAGACCCAGTACTTC
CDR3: CSVDGTSGETQYF

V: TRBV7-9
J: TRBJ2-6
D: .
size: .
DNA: TGTGCCAGCAGCATCATGGCCTCTGGGGCCAACGTCCTGACTTTC
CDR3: CASSIMASGANVLTF

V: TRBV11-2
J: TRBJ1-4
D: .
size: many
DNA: TGTGCCAGCAGCTTGGACAGAGCAACTAATGAAAAACTGTTTTTT
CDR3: CASSLDRATNEKLFF

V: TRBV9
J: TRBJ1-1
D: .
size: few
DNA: TGTGCCAGCAGCGACAGGGTAGGGAACACTGAAGCTTTCTTT
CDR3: CASSDRVGNTEAFF

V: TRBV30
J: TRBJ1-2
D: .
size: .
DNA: TGTGCCTGGAGCCGGGATCCCCGGGCCCCCTATGGCTACACCTTC
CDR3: CAWSRDPRAPYGYTF

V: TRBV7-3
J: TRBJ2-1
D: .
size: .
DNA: TGTGCCAGCAGCTTATCGGGGCTCGGCAATGAGCAGTTCTTC
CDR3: CASSLSGLGNEQFF

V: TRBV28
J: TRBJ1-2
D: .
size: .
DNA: TGTGCCAGCAGTTTGGTAGTTACAGCCAACTATGGCTACACCTTC
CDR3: CASSLVVTANYGYTF

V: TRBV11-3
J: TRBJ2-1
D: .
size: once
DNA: TGTGCCAGCAGCTTAGAAGGTGGGGGACCCACGACGGCCGAGCAGTTCTTC
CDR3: CASSLEGGGPTTAEQFF

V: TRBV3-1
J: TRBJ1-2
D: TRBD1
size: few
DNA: TGTGCCAGCAGCCCCCCGGGGACAGGGGCCGGCTATGGCTACACCTTC
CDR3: CASSPPGTGAGYGYTF

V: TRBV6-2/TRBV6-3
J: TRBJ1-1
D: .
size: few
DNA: TGTGCCAGCAGTCGTGGGACGGGTGAAGCTTTCTTT
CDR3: CASSRGTGEAFF

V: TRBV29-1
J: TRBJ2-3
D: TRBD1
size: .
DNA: TGCAGCGTTCCGGGACAGGGAGGGTATACGCAGTATTTT
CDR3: CSVPGQGGYTQYF

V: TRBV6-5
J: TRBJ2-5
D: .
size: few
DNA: TGTGCCGGTCGGCGGACGGTCGGGGAGACCCAGTACTTC
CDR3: CAGRRTVGETQYF

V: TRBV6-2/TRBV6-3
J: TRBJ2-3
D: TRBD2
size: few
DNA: TGTGCCAGCAGTTTAGCGGGAGCCAGAGATACGCAGTATTTT
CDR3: CASSLAGARDTQYF

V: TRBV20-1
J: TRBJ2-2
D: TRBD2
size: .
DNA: TGCAGTGCTACAAGTAGCGGGAGGGTCGGGGAGCTGTTTTTT
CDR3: CSATSSGRVGELFF

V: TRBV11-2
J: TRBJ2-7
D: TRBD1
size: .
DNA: TGTGCCAGCAGCGTAGGACAGGATGAGACCTACGAGCAGTACTTC
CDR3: CASSVGQDETYEQYF

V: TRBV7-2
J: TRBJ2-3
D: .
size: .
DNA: TGTGCCAGCAGCTTAGGGGGCGGAGGGAAACCCACAGATACGCAGTATTTT
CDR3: CASSLGGGGKPTDTQYF

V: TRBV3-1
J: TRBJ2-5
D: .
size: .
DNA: TGTGCCAGCAGCCTGGACCCAAGCGGGGAGACCCAGTACTTC
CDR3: CASSLDPSGETQYF

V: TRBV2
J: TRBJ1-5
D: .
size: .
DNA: TGTGCCAGCAAAGGACAGACCAATCAGCCCCAGCATTTT
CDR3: CASKGQTNQPQHF

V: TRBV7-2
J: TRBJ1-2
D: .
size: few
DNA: TGTGCCAGCACCCACGTCCCCCGGGACTATGGCTACACCTTC
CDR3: CASTHVPRDYGYTF